The clone carrying this T cell receptor beta chain was detected ten times or more. TCRdb recomputed calls from the RACE reads with MiXCR, one row per CDR3 protein. The sample holds roughly 380,000 distinct CDR3 sequences, 4.5% to 6% seen once. This sample is drawn from a study of human T cells and chemical hapten exposure. Germline CDR1 and CDR2: SQVTM and ANQGSEA. The CDR3 runs 15 residues. With V trimmed by 6 bases and J by 6 bases, 11 bases remained unmatched. Documented time point: pre-sensitization, week 0. Stated treatment: therapeutic diphenylcyclopropenone sensitization with weekly scalp DPC. The receptor's source is a woman aged 45-65 years with alopecia areata. Some clones in this sample may be carry-over from other donors' samples. The sequencing here drew on whole blood, taken in connection with sensitization to the hapten diphenylcyclopropenone (DPC). The chain uses TRBV29-1 and TRBJ2-2; the match to TRBD1 covers 9 bases. DNA for the CDR3: TGCAGCGTACCGGGACAGGGTAATGGGGCCGGGGAGCTGTTTTTT. It encodes CSVPGQGNGAGELFF.